This is a list of T cell receptor beta chains from one sample in a study of cytomegalovirus exposure and HLA in healthy donors. Here immunoSEQ multiplex PCR was the method, and the copy in TCRdb shows in-frame clones only, minus some. The repertoire includes approximately 80,000 clones, around 68% of them detected once, and 15% sits in the top ten. What was sequenced was PBMCs. Receptor source: a woman between 40 and 50 years old in good health and CMV-seropositive. Both conserved end residues are part of each CDR3. The D gene is left open where the match is weak. Not every row has a clone size; where given, it reads once, few, many or a size class.

J gene | D gene | clone size | V gene | CDR3 DNA | CDR3 protein
TRBJ2-1 | . | . | TRBV29-1 | TGCAGCGGCGGGGGCGGGCGAGCATCGAATGAGCAGTTCTTC | CSGGGGRASNEQFF
TRBJ2-2 | TRBD1 | . | TRBV5-6 | TGTGCCAGCAGCTTGCCCTTGACAGGGGCGACCACCGGGGAGCTGTTTTTT | CASSLPLTGATTGELFF
TRBJ2-7 | TRBD2 | . | TRBV28 | TGTGCCAGCAGTTTACCTAGACTAGCGGGAGTTCCCTACGAGCAGTACTTC | CASSLPRLAGVPYEQYF
TRBJ1-1 | TRBD1 | . | TRBV7-9 | TGTGCCAGCAGACCCGGACAGGGGGCGAACACTGAAGCTTTCTTT | CASRPGQGANTEAFF
TRBJ1-3 | . | few | TRBV28 | TGTGCCAGCAGACCAGAGGGCTCTGGAAACACCATATATTTT | CASRPEGSGNTIYF
TRBJ1-4 | TRBD1 | . | TRBV5-1 | TGCGCCACAGGGACAGGGAGGGGTAATGAAAAACTGTTTTTT | CATGTGRGNEKLFF
TRBJ1-1 | . | few | TRBV9 | TGTGCCAGCAGCCTAGCGGGGGGCCGAGGTGAAGCTTTCTTT | CASSLAGGRGEAFF
TRBJ1-1 | TRBD1 | . | TRBV28 | TGTGCCAGCAGATCCGACAGGGTTGTCACTGAAGCTTTCTTT | CASRSDRVVTEAFF
TRBJ2-1 | TRBD2 | few | TRBV11-3 | TGTGCCAGCAGCTCACTAGCGGACAATGAGCAGTTCTTC | CASSSLADNEQFF
TRBJ2-1 | TRBD2 | . | TRBV30 | TGTGCGATCTCTGCTGGCGGGAGGGCCTTGGATGAGCAGTTCTTC | CAISAGGRALDEQFF
TRBJ2-2 | . | . | TRBV28 | TGTGCCAGCAGTTTAGGGGGTAGCGGTCGAACCGGGGAGCTGTTTTTT | CASSLGGSGRTGELFF
TRBJ2-1 | . | . | TRBV5-8 | TGTGCCAGCAGCTTGCGGACTACTTCCAATGAGCAGTTCTTC | CASSLRTTSNEQFF
TRBJ2-7 | . | . | TRBV5-6 | TGTGCCAGCAGCCAGACCCCAGGTGCCTACGAGCAGTACTTC | CASSQTPGAYEQYF
TRBJ2-7 | TRBD1 | . | TRBV2 | TGTGCCAGCAGTGAAGCGCAGGGGGCTGGGCAGTACTTC | CASSEAQGAGQYF
TRBJ2-3 | TRBD1 | . | TRBV6-6 | TGTGCCAGCAGTTATCCGGCAGGGGGCGTGACGACGCAGTATTTT | CASSYPAGGVTTQYF
TRBJ1-4 | . | few | TRBV7-2 | TGTGCCAGCAGCTCCAGGGCCCAGGGCATTGAAAAACTGTTTTTT | CASSSRAQGIEKLFF
TRBJ1-1 | TRBD1 | few | TRBV10-1 | TGCGCCAGCAGTGAGCAACAGGGGAATGAAGCTTTCTTT | CASSEQQGNEAFF
TRBJ2-7 | TRBD2 | . | TRBV28 | TGTGCCAGCACCCCCCCGGGACTAGCCTACGAGCAGTACTTC | CASTPPGLAYEQYF
TRBJ1-1 | TRBD1 | . | TRBV27 | TGTGCCAGCAGTTTTAAAGGGGGCGCAGGTCTGAACACTGAAGCTTTCTTT | CASSFKGGAGLNTEAFF
TRBJ2-3 | . | few | TRBV6-5 | TGTGCCAGCAGGTCTAGCGCCGGCACAGATACGCAGTATTTT | CASRSSAGTDTQYF
TRBJ2-2 | . | . | TRBV10-2 | TGCGCCAGCAGTGGGTGGCAGGGGGAGGACGGGAAGCTGTTTTTT | CASSGWQGEDGKLFF
TRBJ1-6 | . | . | TRBV25-1 | TGTGCCAGCAGTGAATATAAAGCGTACGGGGATTCACCCCTCCACTTT | CASSEYKAYGDSPLHF
TRBJ1-2 | . | . | TRBV5-1 | TGCGCCAGCAGCTTGGGAGGGCTCGGCTATGGCTACACCTTC | CASSLGGLGYGYTF
TRBJ2-5 | . | . | TRBV9 | TGTGCCAGCAGCGTAGATGTGGGCGGGCTCCACCAAGAGACCCAGTACTTC | CASSVDVGGLHQETQYF
TRBJ1-1 | TRBD1 | few | TRBV7-9 | TGTGCCAGCAGCTTAGGTTTTACAGGGGGAAGAGGTAACACTGAAGCTTTCTTT | CASSLGFTGGRGNTEAFF
TRBJ2-1 | TRBD1 | . | TRBV7-2 | TGTGCCAGCAGACAAACAGGGGGCGGCTACAATGAGCAGTTCTTC | CASRQTGGGYNEQFF
TRBJ2-7 | TRBD2 | once | TRBV5-1 | TGCGCCAGCAGCTCGGTGGGGGAGGGCTACGAGCAGTACTTC | CASSSVGEGYEQYF
TRBJ2-7 | . | . | TRBV27 | TGTGCCAGCAGTTCCATATATATGGAGCACGAGCAGTACTTC | CASSSIYMEHEQYF
TRBJ1-5 | . | . | TRBV27 | TGTGCCAGCAGAATTGGGGCGGGAAATCAGCCCCAGCATTTT | CASRIGAGNQPQHF